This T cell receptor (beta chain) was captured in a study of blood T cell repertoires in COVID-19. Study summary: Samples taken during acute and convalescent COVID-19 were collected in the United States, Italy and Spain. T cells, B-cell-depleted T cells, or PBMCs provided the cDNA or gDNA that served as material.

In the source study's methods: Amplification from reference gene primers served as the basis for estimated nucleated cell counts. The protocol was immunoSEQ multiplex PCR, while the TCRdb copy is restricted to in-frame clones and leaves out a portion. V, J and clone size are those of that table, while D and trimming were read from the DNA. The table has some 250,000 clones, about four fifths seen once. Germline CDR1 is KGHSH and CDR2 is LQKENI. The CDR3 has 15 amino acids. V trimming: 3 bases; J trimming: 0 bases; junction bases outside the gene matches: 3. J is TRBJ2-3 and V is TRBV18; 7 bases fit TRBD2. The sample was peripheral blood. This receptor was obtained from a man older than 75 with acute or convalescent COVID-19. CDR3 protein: CASSPRGGSTDTQYF. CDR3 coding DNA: TGTGCCAGCTCACCCCGCGGGGGTAGCACAGATACGCAGTATTTT.